The 20 T cell receptor beta chains listed next were all sequenced from one sample in a study of blood T cell repertoires in COVID-19. Sequencing was performed with immunoSEQ multiplex PCR; in TCRdb, only in-frame clones are kept and a portion is missing. The repertoire holds approximately 210,000 clones, with approximately 84% as singletons. The sequenced sample was peripheral blood. The receptors originated from a woman between 45 and 65 years old with active or convalescent COVID-19.

J is TRBJ1-2 and V is TRBV10-1, with D possibly matching TRBD1 (6 bases). This CDR3 spans 13 amino acids. The germline V and J ends were trimmed by 6 bases and 1 base, with 9 bases remaining between them. Germline V gene sequence: CDR1 WNHNN, CDR2 SYGVQD (reference sequence). The CDR3 region has the DNA TGCGCCAGCAGCACAGGGAGTAACTATGGCTACACCTTC. Encoded protein: CASSTGSNYGYTF.

This clone has a single count. The rearrangement uses TRBV2 and TRBJ1-1; 7 bases match TRBD1. V was pared by 7 bases and J by 0 bases, with 11 bases of the junction left unmatched. The CDR3 is made up of 16 amino acids. Germline-derived CDR1 and CDR2 are SNHLY and FYNNEI. The CDR3 nucleotides read TGTGCCAGCACCAAAAGCCCCGACAGGGTGAACACTGAAGCTTTCTTT. As protein: CASTKSPDRVNTEAFF. Variable domain in full (rest from reference TRBV2 and TRBJ1-1): EPEVTQTPSHQVTQMGQEVILRCVPISNHLYFYWYRQILGQKVEFLVSFYNNEISEKSEIFDDQFSVERPDGSNFTLKIRSTKLEDSAMYFCASTKSPDRVNTEAFFGQGTRLTVV.

The V and J genes are TRBV5-1 and TRBJ1-1, with D tentatively TRBD1 (6 bases). CDR1 and CDR2 from the germline V gene are SGHRS and YFSETQ. The ends were cut back, 6 bases at V and 4 bases at J, with 16 bases in the middle. This CDR3 contains 14 residues. CDR3 nucleotide sequence: TGCGCCAGCACTACCCCGGGAGGGGGCACTGAAGCTTTCTTT. The encoded protein is CASTTPGGGTEAFF.

V usage is TRBV11-2 and J usage is TRBJ1-3; 7 bases are a match to TRBD1. The CDR3 totals 16 residues. Germline V gene data show CDR1 as SGHAT and CDR2 as FQNNGV. V lost 1 base and J lost 0; bases outside the gene matches: 3. The CDR3 DNA is TGTGCCAGCAGCTTAGCAGGGGGATCCTCTGGAAACACCATATATTTT. This encodes CASSLAGGSSGNTIYF.

J is TRBJ1-2 and V is TRBV5-5, with TRBD1 matching over 9 bases. The CDR3 runs to 14 residues. V shed 0 bases and J 5 bases; nucleotides not matched to a gene: 2. CDR1 is SGHKS and CDR2 is YYEKEE in the germline V gene (reference sequence). The CDR3 DNA follows: TGTGCCAGCAGCTTGGCGACAGGGGGATATGGCTACACCTTC. It encodes CASSLATGGYGYTF.

The rearrangement links TRBV10-3 to TRBJ2-1; 11 positions agree with TRBD2. The CDR3 is made up of 14 amino acids. V lost 6 bases, J lost 4 bases, and 2 bases stayed unmatched. In germline, CDR1 is ENHRY, CDR2 SYGVKD. The CDR3, as DNA: TGTGCCATCAGGACTAGCGGGACATACAATGAGCAGTTCTTC. This translates into CAIRTSGTYNEQFF.

This clone was seen only once. V is TRBV11-3 and J is TRBJ2-5, with 9 nucleotides matching TRBD1. There are 14 residues in the CDR3. From germline, CDR1 is SGHNT and CDR2 YENEEA. V lost 3 bases to trimming and J lost 3 bases; unmatched junction nucleotides: 2. The CDR3 coding sequence is TGTGCCAGCAGCTTGGACAGGGGCGAAGAGACCCAGTACTTC. As protein: CASSLDRGEETQYF.

This CDR3 reads CASSESGRGLGYTF. As DNA, the CDR3 is TGTGCCAGCAGTGAATCAGGGAGGGGACTTGGCTACACCTTC. The J gene is TRBJ1-2, the V gene TRBV2; TRBD1 is a possible D gene (5 bases). Germline V lookup: CDR1 SNHLY, CDR2 FYNNEI. The CDR3 covers 14 residues. V was shortened by 2 bases and J by 7 bases, with 14 bases between the two germline ends. The variable domain in full, with the rest retrieved from reference TRBV2 and TRBJ1-2, is EPEVTQTPSHQVTQMGQEVILRCVPISNHLYFYWYRQILGQKVEFLVSFYNNEISEKSEIFDDQFSVERPDGSNFTLKIRSTKLEDSAMYFCASSESGRGLGYTFGSGTRLTVV.

The rearrangement joins TRBV3-1 (or the pseudogene TRBV3-2) to TRBJ1-3; weak D call: TRBD1 (6 bases). Germline V lookup: CDR1 LGHDT, CDR2 YNNKEL (reference sequence). The ends were cut back, 0 bases at V and 2 bases at J, with 23 bases in the middle. The CDR3 sequence is 20 residues long. Here the CDR3 DNA reads TGTGCCAGCAGCCAAGATTCCGGCTACGCCCTCCACAGGGCTGGAAACACCATATATTTT. It specifies CASSQDSGYALHRAGNTIYF.

This clone has only a few counts. The V call is TRBV6-5, the J call TRBJ1-2, with D possibly matching TRBD1 (5 bases). Per germline, CDR1 MNHEY and CDR2 SVGAGI. The CDR3 covers 14 residues. Trimming stripped 3 bases from V and 6 bases from J, with 14 bases between. This chain's CDR3 is CASSYKSTGDGYTF. DNA for the CDR3: TGTGCCAGCAGTTATAAGTCCACAGGAGATGGCTACACCTTC.

The chain links TRBV9 to TRBJ1-3, with D tentatively TRBD1 (5 bases). CDR1 is SGDLS, CDR2 YYNGEE, per germline. With 0 bases removed from V and 2 bases from J, the gap between germline ends came to 9 bases. The CDR3 loop spans 15 amino acids. The CDR3 sequence: CASSVVTVPGNTIYF. Here the CDR3 DNA reads TGTGCCAGCAGCGTAGTGACAGTCCCTGGAAACACCATATATTTT.

The V gene is TRBV28, the J gene TRBJ1-5, with a possible D match to TRBD1 (5 bases). Trimming removed 3 bases from V and 7 bases from J, with 19 bases in between. The germline V gene encodes CDR1 MDHEN and CDR2 SYDVKM. This CDR3 region has 16 residues. The CDR3 here is CASSLGLGGVFQPQHF. CDR3 bases: TGTGCCAGCAGTTTGGGTTTGGGAGGGGTTTTCCAGCCCCAGCATTTT. Supplemented by reference TRBV28 and TRBJ1-5, the full variable domain reads DVKVTQSSRYLVKRTGEKVFLECVQDMDHENMFWYRQDPGLGLRLIYFSYDVKMKEKGDIPEGYSVSREKKERFSLILESASTNQTSMYLCASSLGLGGVFQPQHFGDGTRLSIL.

V gene TRBV6-5 combines with J gene TRBJ2-3; possibly TRBD2 for D (5 bases). V gave up 8 bases and J gave up 4 bases, with 10 bases separating them. Germline lookup yields CDR1 MNHEY and CDR2 SVGAGI. The CDR3 runs to 12 residues. This CDR3 is CASGTSPDTQYF. The CDR3 bases are TGTGCCAGCGGAACTAGTCCAGATACGCAGTATTTT.

This clone was observed once. The identical CDR3 is also encoded by other nucleotide sequences in the sample. This chain uses TRBV6-5 with TRBJ1-1, with a tentative D call TRBD1 (5 bases). This CDR3 is 14 amino acids long. Trimming stripped 0 bases from V and 5 bases from J, with 10 bases between. Germline V gene sequence: CDR1 MNHEY, CDR2 SVGAGI. In DNA form, the CDR3 reads TGTGCCAGCAGTTACTCTTCAGGGAGGACTGAAGCTTTCTTT. Its translation: CASSYSSGRTEAFF.

The chain has TRBV10-1 and TRBJ2-2; TRBD1 is a possible D gene (6 bases). CDR3 length equals 16 residues. Trimming took off 4 bases at V and 5 bases at J, with 17 bases between the two ends. The germline CDR1 and CDR2 sequences are WNHNN and SYGVQD (reference sequence). CDR3 sequence reads: CASSGTAFEGTGELFF. The CDR3 region has the DNA TGCGCCAGCAGTGGGACAGCTTTTGAAGGTACCGGGGAGCTGTTTTTT.

This CDR3 is CASSMDSSGANVLTF. CDR3 coding DNA: TGCGCCAGCAGCATGGACAGCTCTGGGGCCAACGTCCTGACTTTC. The chain recombines TRBV5-1 with TRBJ2-6; D might be TRBD1 (6 bases). Germline V gives CDR1 SGHRS, CDR2 YFSETQ. Trimming left V 4 bases short and J 0 bases short, with 8 bases between. This CDR3 contains 15 residues.

The rearrangement joins TRBV7-9 to TRBJ1-4, with a tentative D call TRBD1 (6 bases). Germline V gene lookup returns CDR1 SEHNR and CDR2 FQNEAQ (reference sequence). The CDR3 spans 14 residues. The V gene lost 5 bases and the J gene lost 3 bases, with 10 bases spanning the gap. CDR3 sequence (DNA): TGTGCCAGCAGCCAAGGACAGTCTAATGAAAAACTGTTTTTT. Translation gives CASSQGQSNEKLFF. The full variable domain, rest sourced from reference TRBV7-9 and TRBJ1-4, is DTGVSQNPRHKITKRGQNVTFRCDPISEHNRLYWYRQTLGQGPEFLTYFQNEAQLEKSRLLSDRFSAERPKGSFSTLEIQRTEQGDSAMYLCASSQGQSNEKLFFGSGTQLSVL.

The genes are TRBV27 and TRBJ1-1, with TRBD1 identical over 9 bases. CDR3 size: 15 residues. Germline trimming cut 4 bases from V and 0 bases from J; bases unmatched to any gene: 3. Germline CDR1 MNHEY, CDR2 SMNVEV (reference sequence). The CDR3 here is CASSYRGQMNTEAFF. CDR3 sequence (DNA): TGTGCCAGCAGTTACAGGGGGCAAATGAACACTGAAGCTTTCTTT.

The rearrangement uses TRBV28 and TRBJ1-3; D is possibly TRBD1 (6 bases). This CDR3 has 16 amino acids. V shed 7 bases and J shed 2 bases, with 18 bases lying between them. Germline CDR1 is MDHEN and CDR2 is SYDVKM. CDR3 protein: CASTPQQGGPGNTIYF. For the CDR3, the DNA is TGTGCCAGCACCCCCCAACAGGGCGGGCCTGGAAACACCATATATTTT.

The gene calls are TRBV7-9 and TRBJ2-2; TRBD2 matches 7 bases. This CDR3 is 15 amino acids long. Germline loops: CDR1 SEHNR, CDR2 FQNEAQ (reference sequence). Germline trimming cut 3 bases from V and 5 bases from J; bases unmatched to any gene: 6. CDR3 region: CASSFGAGVTGELFF. In nucleotides, the CDR3 is TGTGCCAGCAGCTTTGGGGCGGGAGTAACCGGGGAGCTGTTTTTT.